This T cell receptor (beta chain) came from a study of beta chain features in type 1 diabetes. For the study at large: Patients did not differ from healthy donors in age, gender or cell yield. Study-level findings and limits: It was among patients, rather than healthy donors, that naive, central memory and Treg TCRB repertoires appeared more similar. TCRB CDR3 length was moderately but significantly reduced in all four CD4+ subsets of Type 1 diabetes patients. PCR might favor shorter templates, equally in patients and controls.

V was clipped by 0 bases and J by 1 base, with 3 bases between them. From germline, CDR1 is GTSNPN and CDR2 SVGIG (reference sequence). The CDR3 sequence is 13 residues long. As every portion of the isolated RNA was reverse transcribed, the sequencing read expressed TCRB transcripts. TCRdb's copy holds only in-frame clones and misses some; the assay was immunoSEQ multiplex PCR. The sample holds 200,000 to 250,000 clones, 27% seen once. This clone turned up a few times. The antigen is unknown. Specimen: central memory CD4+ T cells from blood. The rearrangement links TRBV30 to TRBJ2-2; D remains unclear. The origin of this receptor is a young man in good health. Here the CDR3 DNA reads TGTGCCTGGAGTGTGGGGAACACCGGGGAGCTGTTTTTT. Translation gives CAWSVGNTGELFF.